One sample yielded the 24 T cell receptor beta chains listed below, sequenced in a study of CD8 T cells in ankylosing spondylitis. TCRdb reprocessed the 5' RACE reads via MiXCR and lists one record per CDR3 protein. Of 100,000 or so distinct CDR3 sequences listed, more than 20% are singletons. Sequenced material: synovial fluid, either unsorted or a sorted T cell fraction (not recorded which). All receptors derive from a male donor with ankylosing spondylitis.

In its sample, this clonotype was seen many times. CDR3 region: CSARTGQPNTEAFF. CDR3 nucleotides: TGCAGTGCTAGAACCGGACAACCGAACACTGAAGCTTTCTTT. V and J are TRBV20-1 and TRBJ1-1; D possibly corresponds to TRBD1 (5 bases). V lost 2 bases, J lost 1 base, and 11 bases lay in between. CDR3 length equals 14 residues. Germline lookup yields CDR1 DFQATT and CDR2 SNEGSKA (reference sequence).

The chain combines TRBV20-1 with TRBJ2-1; D is possibly TRBD2 (5 bases). The V gene lost 7 bases and the J gene lost 1 base, with 11 bases spanning the gap. The CDR3 is 13 amino acids. Germline values: CDR1 DFQATT, CDR2 SNEGSKA (reference sequence). The CDR3 spells CSVRGRSYNEQFF. CDR3 bases: TGCAGTGTTCGCGGGCGGTCCTACAATGAGCAGTTCTTC.

In this sample, this clonotype turned up many times. The chain uses TRBV12-3 or TRBV12-4 and TRBJ2-7, with D tentatively TRBD2 (5 bases). The length of the CDR3 is 11 residues. With 3 bases removed from V and 7 bases from J, the gap between germline ends came to 7 bases. CDR3 sequence reads: CASSLGGEQYV. The CDR3 DNA reads as TGTGCCAGCAGTTTGGGCGGGGAGCAGTACGTC.

Turning to this clonotype: A much larger clone differs by one base, so this may be a read error. The rearrangement uses TRBV7-6 and TRBJ2-3; D gene uncertain. The J call may be wrong; the DNA end is better matched by TRBJ1-5. Germline loops: CDR1 SGHVS, CDR2 FNYEAQ. The CDR3 consists of 16 residues. The CDR3 DNA follows: TGTGCCAGCAGCGACCGAATAGCGGGTGGCACAGATACGCAGCATTTT. Residues: CASSDRIAGGTDTQHF.

The chain recombines TRBV5-1 with TRBJ2-4, with D maybe TRBD2 (5 bases). CDR3 length: 13 residues. CDR1 SGHRS and CDR2 YFSETQ come from the germline V gene. V lost 4 bases and J 8 bases, leaving 13 bases between the germline ends. This chain's CDR3 is CASSPGSDYIQYF. The CDR3 DNA sequence: TGCGCCAGCAGCCCGGGGAGCGATTACATTCAGTACTTC.

This clonotype came up many times. This chain connects TRBV3-1 to TRBJ1-6; a possible D gene is TRBD1 (5 bases). Per the germline V gene, CDR1 is LGHDT and CDR2 is YNNKEL (reference sequence). V was cut by 1 base and J by 10 bases, with 11 bases left in between. There are 14 residues in the CDR3. The chain's CDR3 is CASSQVGDGSPLHF. The CDR3 DNA reads TGTGCCAGCAGCCAAGTAGGGGATGGGTCACCCCTCCACTTT.

This clonotype has just a few counts. The chain combines TRBV18 with TRBJ2-7, with 12 bases that match TRBD1. Germline values: CDR1 KGHSH, CDR2 LQKENI. There are 13 residues in the CDR3. Losses at the gene ends were 3 bases for V and 7 bases for J; bases not matched to a gene: 1. CDR3 loop: CASSPGQGAEQYV. The CDR3 nucleotides are TGTGCCAGCTCACCGGGACAGGGGGCTGAGCAGTACGTC.

This clonotype was observed many times. The chain recombines TRBV12-3 or TRBV12-4 with TRBJ2-1; D is perhaps TRBD2 (6 bases). The CDR3 sequence is 12 residues long. V lost 3 bases to trimming and J lost 15 bases, with 15 bases between them. CDR3 in amino acids: CASSFFEEGPFF. For the CDR3, the DNA is TGTGCCAGCAGTTTCTTCGAGGAGGGCCCGTTCTTC.

This clonotype was seen at least ten times. The CDR3 nucleotides are TGTGCCAGCAGCCCCGGACAGATCGAGCAGTACGTC. It encodes CASSPGQIEQYV. The V and J genes are TRBV11-2 and TRBJ2-7, with D possibly TRBD1 on 6 matching bases. Germline CDR1 SGHAT, CDR2 FQNNGV. V was shortened by 5 bases and J by 6 bases, with 11 bases between the two germline ends. This CDR3 spans 12 amino acids.

This sequence joins TRBV4-1 and TRBJ2-2; a weak D match, TRBD1 (6 bases). The germline V gene encodes CDR1 MGHRA and CDR2 YSYEKL. The CDR3 contains 14 residues. V was trimmed by 3 bases and J by 1 base, leaving 6 bases between them. CDR3 in DNA: TGCGCCAGCAGCCAGACAGGGAACACCGGGGAGCTGTTTTTT. Translating it yields CASSQTGNTGELFF.

This chain connects TRBV5-1 to TRBJ2-4; D gene uncertain. The length of the CDR3 is 15 residues. In germline, CDR1 is SGHRS, CDR2 YFSETQ. The V and J ends lost 0 bases and 7 bases respectively, with 14 bases between them. In DNA, the CDR3 is TGCGCCAGCAGCTTGGCAGGTTTAAATGGGAACATTCAGTACTTC. Protein product: CASSLAGLNGNIQYF.

The chain couples TRBV7-8 to TRBJ2-2, with 11 bases fitting TRBD2. Germline trimming cut 7 bases from V and 3 bases from J; bases unmatched to any gene: 13. CDR1 is SGHVS and CDR2 is FQNEAQ in the germline V gene. The CDR3 length is 18 residues. The CDR3, as DNA: TGTGCCAGCACCCACCCCCTTAGCGGGAGGGTGGACACCGGGGAGCTGTTTTTT. Its protein product is CASTHPLSGRVDTGELFF.

This rearrangement joins TRBV27 to TRBJ2-7, with TRBD2 matching over 11 bases. The CDR3 length is 15 residues. Germline assignment: CDR1 MNHEY and CDR2 SMNVEV (reference sequence). The trim removed 5 bases at V and 4 bases at J, leaving 7 bases unmatched. This CDR3 reads CASSPRVAGGYEQYF. CDR3 DNA sequence: TGTGCCAGCAGTCCCCGGGTAGCGGGGGGGTACGAGCAGTACTTC.

This clonotype was found a few times. The chain links TRBV20-1 to TRBJ2-1; 7 nucleotides line up with TRBD2. J lost 4 bases, V lost 0 bases, and 6 bases had no gene match. Germline assignment: CDR1 DFQATT and CDR2 SNEGSKA (reference sequence). The CDR3 consists of 15 residues. The CDR3 nucleotides read TGCAGTGCTAGAGATCGGGTGGGAGGGTACAATGAGCAGTTCTTC. Amino acid sequence: CSARDRVGGYNEQFF.

This chain uses TRBV12-3 or TRBV12-4 with TRBJ1-2; a possible D gene is TRBD1 (6 bases). The CDR3 has 14 amino acids. Trimming shortened V by 2 bases and J by 0 bases, and 7 bases separated the two germline ends. CDR3 region: CASSLTGPNYGYTF. The CDR3 coding sequence is TGTGCCAGCAGTTTAACAGGGCCTAACTATGGCTACACCTTC.

This clonotype was recorded a few times. The chain joins TRBV7-2 to TRBJ1-1; D unclear. There are 17 residues in the CDR3. The V gene lost 1 base and the J gene lost 0 bases, with 15 bases spanning the gap. Germline-derived CDR1 and CDR2 are SGHTA and FQGNSA. In DNA form, the CDR3 reads TGTGCCAGCAGCTTAGTAATAGGGAACTTCATGAACACTGAAGCTTTCTTT. This gives the protein CASSLVIGNFMNTEAFF.

The rearrangement joins TRBV5-6 to TRBJ2-1, with 12 bases identical to TRBD2. CDR1 SGHDT and CDR2 YYEEEE come from the germline V gene. Trimming cost V 0 bases and J 8 bases; bases outside gene matches: 9. This CDR3 comprises 17 residues. DNA for the CDR3: TGTGCCAGCAGCTTGGATTACGGAACTAGCGGGAGGTATGAGCAGTTCTTC. Amino acid sequence: CASSLDYGTSGRYEQFF.

V usage is TRBV7-9 and J usage is TRBJ2-7; 9 positions agree with TRBD2. V gave up 5 bases and J gave up 7 bases; unmatched junction bases: 6. The germline gives CDR1 SEHNR, CDR2 FQNEAQ (reference sequence). The CDR3 extends over 13 amino acids. The CDR3 reads CASSRSGSGEQYV. The CDR3, as DNA: TGTGCCAGCAGCCGTAGCGGGAGTGGGGAGCAGTACGTC.

The chain joins TRBV12-3 or TRBV12-4 to TRBJ1-2; D ambiguous. Trimming pared 4 bases from V and 6 bases from J, leaving 9 bases between. This CDR3 region has 12 residues. The CDR3 DNA sequence: TGTGCCAGCAGTTCAAGCAGAAATGGCTACACCTTC. Protein product: CASSSSRNGYTF.

This rearrangement joins TRBV7-2 to TRBJ2-7; D gene unclear. This CDR3 is 13 amino acids long. From germline, CDR1 is SGHTA and CDR2 FQGNSA. V lost 5 bases and J lost 4, with 12 bases in between. CDR3 protein: CASSRNIGYEQYV. In DNA, the CDR3 is TGTGCCAGCAGCCGAAACATCGGGTACGAGCAGTACGTC.

This clonotype showed up just a few times. The CDR3, as DNA: TGTGCCAGCATTGGAAGGGTCCACCAAGAGACCCAGTACTTC. It specifies CASIGRVHQETQYF. The chain uses TRBV7-8 and TRBJ2-5; D call uncertain. The CDR3 consists of 14 residues. Between the trimmed V and J ends, which lost 7 bases and 0 bases, there was a span of 12 bases. CDR1 and CDR2 (germline): SGHVS, FQNEAQ. Full variable domain (remainder filled in from reference TRBV7-8 and TRBJ2-5): GAGVSQSPRYKVAKRGQDVALRCDPISGHVSLFWYQQALGQGPEFLTYFQNEAQLDKSGLPSDRFFAERPEGSVSTLKIQRTQQEDSAVYLCASIGRVHQETQYFGPGTRLLVL.

This clonotype was seen ten or more times. The chain has TRBV11-2 and TRBJ2-1, with 9 bases identical to TRBD2. The trim removed 4 bases at V and 5 bases at J, leaving 15 bases unmatched. This CDR3 region has 18 residues. Germline lookup yields CDR1 SGHAT and CDR2 FQNNGV. Written as DNA, the CDR3 is TGTGCCAGCAGCTCGCGGGGGGGCCCACCCCTTTCGAACAATGAGCAGTTCTTC. This gives the protein CASSSRGGPPLSNNEQFF.

This clonotype showed up just a few times. CDR3 bases: TGTGCCACCAGTGACCCGGGACGGATCTATGGCTACACCTTC. Protein product: CATSDPGRIYGYTF. The rearrangement links TRBV24-1 to TRBJ1-2; D is possibly TRBD1 (5 bases). The V end lost 4 bases, the J end lost 4 bases, and 12 bases lay between the germline ends. The germline CDR1 and CDR2 sequences are KGHDR and SFDVKD. The CDR3 spans 14 residues.

This clonotype has at least ten counts. The CDR3 bases are TGCGCCACAAACTCCGGGACAGGCTATCAGCCCCAGCATTTT. Protein product: CATNSGTGYQPQHF. The rearrangement links TRBV10-2 to TRBJ1-5; 8 bases line up with TRBD1. The V segment lost 10 bases and the J segment 5 bases; nucleotides outside the gene matches: 10. Germline assignment: CDR1 WSHSY and CDR2 SAAADI. This CDR3 spans 14 amino acids.